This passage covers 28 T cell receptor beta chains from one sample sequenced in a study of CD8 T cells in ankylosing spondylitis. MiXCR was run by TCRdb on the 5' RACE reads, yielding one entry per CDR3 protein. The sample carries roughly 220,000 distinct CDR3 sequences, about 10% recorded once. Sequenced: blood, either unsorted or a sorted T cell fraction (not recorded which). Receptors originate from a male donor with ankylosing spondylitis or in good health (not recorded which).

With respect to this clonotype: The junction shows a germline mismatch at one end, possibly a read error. The CDR3 coding sequence is TGTGCTAGCAGCGCGGACACATCCGAAAAACTGTTTTTT. Amino acids: CASSADTSEKLFF. The chain joins TRBV7-7 to TRBJ1-4; tentatively, D is TRBD1 (5 bases). CDR1 and CDR2 from the germline V gene are SSHAT and FNYEAQ (reference sequence). This CDR3 is built from 13 residues.

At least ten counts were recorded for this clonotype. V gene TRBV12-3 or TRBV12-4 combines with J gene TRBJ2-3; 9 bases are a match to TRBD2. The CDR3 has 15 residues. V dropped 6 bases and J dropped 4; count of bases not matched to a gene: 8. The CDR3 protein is CASRSPGLAADTQYF. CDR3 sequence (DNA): TGTGCCAGCAGGTCCCCGGGACTAGCCGCAGATACGCAGTATTTT.

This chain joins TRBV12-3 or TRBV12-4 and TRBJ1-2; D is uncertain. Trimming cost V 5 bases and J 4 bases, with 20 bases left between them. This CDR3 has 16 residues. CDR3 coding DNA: TGTGCCAGCAGTCCCCTCGACAACCTCGGGAGCTATGGCTACACCTTC. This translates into CASSPLDNLGSYGYTF.

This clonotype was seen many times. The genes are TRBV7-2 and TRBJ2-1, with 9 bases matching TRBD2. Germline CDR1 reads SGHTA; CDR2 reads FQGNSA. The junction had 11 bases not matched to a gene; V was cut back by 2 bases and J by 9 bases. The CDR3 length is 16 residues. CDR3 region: CASSLMSGGRHSEQFF. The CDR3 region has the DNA TGTGCCAGCAGCTTAATGAGCGGGGGGCGACATAGTGAGCAGTTCTTC.

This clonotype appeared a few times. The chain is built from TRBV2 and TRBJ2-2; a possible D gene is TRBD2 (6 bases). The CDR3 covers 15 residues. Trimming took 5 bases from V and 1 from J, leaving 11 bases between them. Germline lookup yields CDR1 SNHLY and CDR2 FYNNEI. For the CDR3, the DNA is TGTGCCAGCAGTTCTCTAGCGCGGAACACCGGGGAGCTGTTTTTT. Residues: CASSSLARNTGELFF.

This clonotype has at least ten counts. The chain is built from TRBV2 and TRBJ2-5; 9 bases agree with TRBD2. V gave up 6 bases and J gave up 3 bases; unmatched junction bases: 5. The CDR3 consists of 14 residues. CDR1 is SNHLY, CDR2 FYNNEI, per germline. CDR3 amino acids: CASSRTSEKETQYF. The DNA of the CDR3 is TGTGCCAGCAGCAGGACTAGCGAAAAAGAGACCCAGTACTTC. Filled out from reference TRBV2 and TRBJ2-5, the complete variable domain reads EPEVTQTPSHQVTQMGQEVILRCVPISNHLYFYWYRQILGQKVEFLVSFYNNEISEKSEIFDDQFSVERPDGSNFTLKIRSTKLEDSAMYFCASSRTSEKETQYFGPGTRLLVL.

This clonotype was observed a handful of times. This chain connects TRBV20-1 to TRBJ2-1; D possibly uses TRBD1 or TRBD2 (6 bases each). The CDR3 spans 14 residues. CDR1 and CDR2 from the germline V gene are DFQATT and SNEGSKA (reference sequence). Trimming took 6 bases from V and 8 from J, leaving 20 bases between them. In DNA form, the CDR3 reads TGCAGTGCGCCCCCCACGGGGGCTTTAGATGAGCAGTTCTTC. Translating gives CSAPPTGALDEQFF.

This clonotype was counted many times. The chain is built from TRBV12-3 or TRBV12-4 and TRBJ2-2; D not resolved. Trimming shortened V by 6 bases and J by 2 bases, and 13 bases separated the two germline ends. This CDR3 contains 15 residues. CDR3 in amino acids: CASRHRLSNTGELFF. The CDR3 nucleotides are TGTGCCAGCAGGCACCGGTTGTCCAACACCGGGGAGCTGTTTTTT.

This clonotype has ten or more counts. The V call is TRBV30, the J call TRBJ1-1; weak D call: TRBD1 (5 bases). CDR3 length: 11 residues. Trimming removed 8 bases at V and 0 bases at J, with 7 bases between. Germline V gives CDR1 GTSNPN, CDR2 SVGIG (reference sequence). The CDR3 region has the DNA TGTGCCGGGGGGGTGAACACTGAAGCTTTCTTT. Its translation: CAGGVNTEAFF.

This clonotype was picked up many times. CDR3 sequence: CATRVTNTGELFF. The CDR3, as DNA: TGTGCCACCAGAGTGACAAACACCGGGGAGCTGTTTTTT. The chain is built from TRBV24-1 and TRBJ2-2, with D unclear. The CDR3 runs 13 residues. V was clipped by 7 bases and J by 2 bases, with 7 bases between them. Germline V gene lookup returns CDR1 KGHDR and CDR2 SFDVKD.

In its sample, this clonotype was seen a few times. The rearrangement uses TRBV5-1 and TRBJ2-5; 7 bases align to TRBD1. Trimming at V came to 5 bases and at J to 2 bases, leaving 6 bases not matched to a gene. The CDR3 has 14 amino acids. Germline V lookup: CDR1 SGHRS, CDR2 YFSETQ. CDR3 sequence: CASRQTGEQETQYF. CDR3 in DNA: TGCGCCAGCAGACAAACAGGGGAGCAAGAGACCCAGTACTTC.

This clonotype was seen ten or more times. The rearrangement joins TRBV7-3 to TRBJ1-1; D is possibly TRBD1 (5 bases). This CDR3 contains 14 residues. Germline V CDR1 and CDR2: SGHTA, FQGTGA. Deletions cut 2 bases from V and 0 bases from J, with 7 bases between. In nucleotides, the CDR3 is TGTGCCAGCAGCTTATCAGGGATGAACACTGAAGCTTTCTTT. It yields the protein CASSLSGMNTEAFF.

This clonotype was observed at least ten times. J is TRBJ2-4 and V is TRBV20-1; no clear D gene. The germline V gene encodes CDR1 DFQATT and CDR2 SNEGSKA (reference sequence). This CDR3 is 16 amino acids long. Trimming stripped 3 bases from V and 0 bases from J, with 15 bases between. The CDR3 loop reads CSASTTDRLAKNIQYF. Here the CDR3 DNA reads TGCAGTGCTAGCACCACGGATCGGTTAGCCAAAAACATTCAGTACTTC.

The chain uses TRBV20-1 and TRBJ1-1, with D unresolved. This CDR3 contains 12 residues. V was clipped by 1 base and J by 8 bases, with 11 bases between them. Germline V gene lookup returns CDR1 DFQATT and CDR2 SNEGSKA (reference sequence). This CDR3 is CSARVRTDEAFF. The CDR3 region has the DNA TGCAGTGCTAGAGTGCGAACAGACGAAGCTTTCTTT.

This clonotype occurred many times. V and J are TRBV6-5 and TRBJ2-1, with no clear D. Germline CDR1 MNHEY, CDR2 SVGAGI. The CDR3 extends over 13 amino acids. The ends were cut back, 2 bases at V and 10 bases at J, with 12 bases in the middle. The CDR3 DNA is TGTGCCAGCAGTTACCCGAGCAGTCGGGAGCAGTTCTTC. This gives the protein CASSYPSSREQFF.

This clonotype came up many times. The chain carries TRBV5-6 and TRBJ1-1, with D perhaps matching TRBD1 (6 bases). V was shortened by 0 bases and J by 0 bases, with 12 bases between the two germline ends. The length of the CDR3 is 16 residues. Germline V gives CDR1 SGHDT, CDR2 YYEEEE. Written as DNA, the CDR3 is TGTGCCAGCAGCTTGGTGGAAGGGGGTTTGAACACTGAAGCTTTCTTT. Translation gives CASSLVEGGLNTEAFF.

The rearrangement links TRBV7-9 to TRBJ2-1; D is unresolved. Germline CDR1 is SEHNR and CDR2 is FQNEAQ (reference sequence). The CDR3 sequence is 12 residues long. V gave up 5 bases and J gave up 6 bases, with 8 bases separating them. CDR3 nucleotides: TGTGCCAGCAGCCAACGGATCAATGAGCAGTTCTTC. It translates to CASSQRINEQFF.

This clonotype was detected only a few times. In nucleotides, the CDR3 is TGTGCCAGCAGCCTACAGGGGTCAGGAGAGACCCAGTACTTC. Protein sequence: CASSLQGSGETQYF. The chain links TRBV3-1 to TRBJ2-5; 7 bases agree with TRBD1. Germline CDR1 is LGHDT and CDR2 is YNNKEL (reference sequence). Trimming took 4 bases from V and 4 from J; bases not matched to a gene: 6. The CDR3 consists of 14 residues.

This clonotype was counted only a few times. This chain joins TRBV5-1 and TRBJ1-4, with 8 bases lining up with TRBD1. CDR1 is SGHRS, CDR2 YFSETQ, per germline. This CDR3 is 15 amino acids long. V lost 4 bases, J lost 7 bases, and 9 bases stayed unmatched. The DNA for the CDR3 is TGCGCCAGCAGCCCATCAGGGGGCGAGAGTGAAAAACTGTTTTTT. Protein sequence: CASSPSGGESEKLFF.

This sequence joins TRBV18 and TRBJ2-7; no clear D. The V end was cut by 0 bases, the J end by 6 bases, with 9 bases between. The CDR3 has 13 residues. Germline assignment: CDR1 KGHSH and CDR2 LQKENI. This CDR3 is CASSPPTRTEQYF. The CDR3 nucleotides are TGTGCCAGCTCACCACCCACCCGGACCGAGCAGTACTTC.

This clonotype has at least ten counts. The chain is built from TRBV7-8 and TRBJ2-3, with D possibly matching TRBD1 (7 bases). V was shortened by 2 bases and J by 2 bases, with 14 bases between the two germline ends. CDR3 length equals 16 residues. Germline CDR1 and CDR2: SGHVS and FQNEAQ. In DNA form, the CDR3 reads TGTGCCAGCAGCTTATCAGGGGGGTGGGACACAGATACGCAGTATTTT. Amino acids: CASSLSGGWDTDTQYF.

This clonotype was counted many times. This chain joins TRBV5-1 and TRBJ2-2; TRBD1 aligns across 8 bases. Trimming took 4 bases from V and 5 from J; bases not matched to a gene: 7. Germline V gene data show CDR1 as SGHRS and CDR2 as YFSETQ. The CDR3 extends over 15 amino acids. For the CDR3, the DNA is TGCGCCAGCAGCCTCGACAGGGGAATTACCGGGGAGCTGTTTTTT. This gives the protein CASSLDRGITGELFF.

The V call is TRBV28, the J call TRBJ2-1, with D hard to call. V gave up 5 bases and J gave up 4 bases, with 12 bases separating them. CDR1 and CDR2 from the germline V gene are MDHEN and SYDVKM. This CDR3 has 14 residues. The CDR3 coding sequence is TGTGCCAGCAGTCTCCCGCAGGCATACAATGAGCAGTTCTTC. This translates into CASSLPQAYNEQFF.

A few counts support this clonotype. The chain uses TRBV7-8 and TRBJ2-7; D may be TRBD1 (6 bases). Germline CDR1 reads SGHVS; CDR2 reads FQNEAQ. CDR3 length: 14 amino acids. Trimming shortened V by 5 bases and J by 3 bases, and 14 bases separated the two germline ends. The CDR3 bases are TGTGCCAGCAGCAGCCTGAGCAGGGGCTACGAGCAGTACTTC. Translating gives CASSSLSRGYEQYF.

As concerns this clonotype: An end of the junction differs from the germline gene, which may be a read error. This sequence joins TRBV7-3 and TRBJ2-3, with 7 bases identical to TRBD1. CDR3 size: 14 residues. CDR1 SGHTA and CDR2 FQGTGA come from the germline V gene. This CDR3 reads CARSSTGVTDTQYF. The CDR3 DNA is TGTGCCAGAAGCTCCACAGGGGTGACAGATACGCAGTATTTT.

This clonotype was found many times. CDR3 amino acids: CASSEATGGGRETQYF. The CDR3 bases are TGTGCCAGCAGTGAAGCCACTGGCGGGGGTCGGGAGACCCAGTACTTC. The chain carries TRBV2 and TRBJ2-5, with 7 positions matching TRBD2. The CDR3 sequence is 16 residues long. J lost 5 bases, V lost 0 bases, and 9 bases had no gene match. The germline gives CDR1 SNHLY, CDR2 FYNNEI. Full variable domain (missing parts from reference TRBV2 and TRBJ2-5): EPEVTQTPSHQVTQMGQEVILRCVPISNHLYFYWYRQILGQKVEFLVSFYNNEISEKSEIFDDQFSVERPDGSNFTLKIRSTKLEDSAMYFCASSEATGGGRETQYFGPGTRLLVL.

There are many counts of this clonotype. In nucleotides, the CDR3 is TGCAGCGTTCGGGGGGTTTTTACAGATACGCAGTATTTT. It is translated as CSVRGVFTDTQYF. The genes are TRBV29-1 and TRBJ2-3; 7 nucleotides align to TRBD2. Germline assignment: CDR1 SQVTM and CDR2 ANQGSEA. This CDR3 region has 13 residues. With 5 bases clipped from V and 3 bases from J, the junction kept 5 bases outside the gene matches.

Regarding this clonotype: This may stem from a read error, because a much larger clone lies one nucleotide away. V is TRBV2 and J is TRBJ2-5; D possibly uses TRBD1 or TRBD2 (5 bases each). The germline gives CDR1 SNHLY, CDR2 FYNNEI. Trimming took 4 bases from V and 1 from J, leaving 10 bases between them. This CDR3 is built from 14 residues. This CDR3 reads CASSVAGTQETQYF. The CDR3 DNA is TGTGCCAGCAGTGTCGCAGGGACCCAAGAGACCCAGTACTTC.